This TCR beta chain was observed in a study of cytomegalovirus exposure and HLA in healthy donors. With 60 Vbeta and 13 Jbeta primers, the PCR was carried out. Repertoires were generated with immunoSEQ multiplex PCR, while TCRdb's copy carries only in-frame clones and drops some. The sample carries fewer than 200,000 clones, around 79% recorded once. This clone was detected once. Its target is not known. Broader study findings: The study had only CMV serostatus as immune exposure information. At a 0.05 false discovery rate, a later analysis found some 18,000 TCR beta sequences to be associated with HLA alleles. Presence/absence analyses rested on an assumption that sequencing depth was roughly uniform across donors.

What was sequenced was PBMCs. This TCR was sampled from a woman in her forties or fifties in good health and CMV-seronegative.

CDR3 in amino acids: CASSRPGGAVYEQYF. The CDR3 DNA is TGTGCCAGCAGTCGACCGGGGGGGGCTGTCTACGAGCAGTACTTC. This chain joins TRBV2 and TRBJ2-5, with TRBD2 matching 8 bases. Near its end, the DNA agrees better with TRBJ2-7, so the J call may be wrong. CDR3 length: 15 residues. Germline loops: CDR1 SNHLY, CDR2 FYNNEI.